This T cell receptor beta chain was sequenced for a study of blood T cell repertoires in COVID-19. Study details: Italy, Spain and the United States were the sources of the convalescent and acute COVID-19 samples. T cells, B-cell-depleted T cells, or PBMCs supplied cDNA or gDNA.

Study processing details: Scientists estimated how many nucleated cells there were by amplifying reference gene primers. Method: immunoSEQ multiplex PCR; TCRdb's copy keeps in-frame clones and lacks some. V, J and clone size were drawn from that table, and D and trimming were deduced from the DNA. The table has roughly 26,000 clones, 92% seen once. CDR3 size: 14 residues. CDR1 is LGHNT, CDR2 FRNRAP, per germline. J lost 1 base, V lost 9 bases, and 8 bases had no gene match. This chain connects TRBV12-5 to TRBJ1-1; 7 bases match TRBD1. The sequenced material came from peripheral blood. The receptor's source is a human donor in a cohort sampled during active COVID-19. The CDR3 sequence: CASRGGMQNTEAFF. The CDR3 DNA sequence: TGTGCTAGCCGAGGGGGCATGCAGAACACTGAAGCTTTCTTT.